This entry is about one TCR beta chain. This sample was included in a study of CD8+ T cells in alopecia areata. The V gene end was trimmed by 7 bases and the J gene end by 8 bases; junction bases not matched to a gene: 12. Germline CDR1 ENHRY, CDR2 SYGVKD. CDR3 length: 17 residues. TCR sequencing used cDNA made by reverse transcription of extracted RNA. Data came from immunoSEQ multiplex PCR; TCRdb stores just in-frame clones and leaves some out. The table lists around 97,000 clones, 86% of them singletons. Specified treatment: oral pan-JAK inhibitor, 5-10 mg twice daily. Sequenced material: CD8+ T cells sorted from blood, taken between weeks 30 and 35, from a patient treated with tofacitinib. The sequence derives from a human donor with alopecia areata. The chain couples TRBV10-3 to TRBJ2-1; 15 bases match TRBD2. The CDR3 is CAITLGLAGGPRDEQFF. CDR3 bases: TGTGCCATCACCCTGGGACTAGCGGGGGGCCCTCGGGATGAGCAGTTCTTC.